This entry lists 8 T cell receptor beta chains sequenced from one sample in a study of cytomegalovirus exposure and HLA in healthy donors. PCR used 60 Vbeta primers and 13 Jbeta primers. Clones were sequenced by immunoSEQ multiplex PCR, and TCRdb holds only the in-frame ones, with some missing. There are 170,000 or so clones in the sample; 80% to 85% occur only once, and over 2% lies in the top ten. What was sequenced was PBMCs. All receptors derive from a woman in her thirties in good health and CMV-seronegative.

The CDR3 region has the DNA TGTGCCAGTAGTCATCAAAGGGAGGGCTCCTACGAGCAGTACTTC. Its translation: CASSHQREGSYEQYF. V usage is TRBV19 and J usage is TRBJ2-7; TRBD2 matches 7 bases. The CDR3 contains 15 residues. V shed 5 bases, J shed 0 bases, and the junction held 7 bases outside the gene matches. Germline V gene sequence: CDR1 LNHDA, CDR2 SQIVND (reference sequence).

The rearrangement joins TRBV6-1 to TRBJ1-2; 8 bases are shared with TRBD1. The CDR3 runs 16 residues. Unmatched junction bases numbered 11, after V lost 4 bases and J lost 4 bases. Germline lookup yields CDR1 MNHNS and CDR2 SASEGT. The CDR3 here is CASSVGTGAYPYGYTF. In nucleotides, the CDR3 is TGTGCCAGCAGTGTCGGGACAGGAGCCTACCCCTATGGCTACACCTTC.

This clone was counted only a few times. The chain is built from TRBV27 and TRBJ1-4; 7 positions agree with TRBD1. In germline, CDR1 is MNHEY, CDR2 SMNVEV (reference sequence). This CDR3 spans 17 amino acids. The J segment lost 5 bases and the V segment lost 5 bases, leaving 14 bases of the junction unmatched. The CDR3 DNA follows: TGTGCCAGCAGTCGCAAAATTACAGGGGCCCGAAATGAAAAACTGTTTTTT. Its translation is CASSRKITGARNEKLFF.

About this clone itself: Germline is not matched at one junction end, which may reflect a read error. This chain joins TRBV15 and TRBJ2-6; D may be TRBD2 (7 bases). Germline CDR1 and CDR2: LNHNV and YYDKDF (reference sequence). CDR3 length: 17 residues. CDR3 loop: CATSRDKELGGANGLTF. CDR3 sequence (DNA): TGTGCCACCAGCAGAGACAAGGAGTTAGGGGGGGCCAACGGCCTGACTTTC.

About this clone: The junction and the germline gene differ at one end; a read error may be behind it. This sequence joins TRBV28 and TRBJ2-6; the D gene is possibly TRBD1 (5 bases). This CDR3 comprises 15 residues. CDR1 MDHEN and CDR2 SYDVKM come from the germline V gene. CDR3 coding DNA: TGTGCCAGCACTCCAGCTGGCTCTGGGGCCAACGGCCTGACTTTC. Translation: CASTPAGSGANGLTF.

The chain carries TRBV20-1 and TRBJ2-3; D not certain. The CDR3 contains 11 residues. Trimming shortened V by 5 bases and J by 5 bases, and 8 bases separated the two germline ends. Looked up from germline, CDR1 is DFQATT and CDR2 is SNEGSKA (reference sequence). This chain's CDR3 is CSARTRDTQYF. The CDR3 nucleotides are TGCAGTGCTCGAACCAGAGATACGCAGTATTTT.

This chain connects TRBV5-5 to TRBJ2-5; TRBD2 matches 11 bases. V lost 5 bases, J lost 1 base, and 4 bases stayed unmatched. The CDR3 has 15 amino acids. CDR1 and CDR2 from the germline V gene are SGHKS and YYEKEE (reference sequence). CDR3 amino acids: CASSQGLAGQETQYF. The CDR3 DNA follows: TGTGCCAGCAGTCAAGGACTAGCGGGCCAAGAGACCCAGTACTTC.

The chain has TRBV7-9 and TRBJ2-7; tentatively, D is TRBD2 (6 bases). Trimming cost V 11 bases and J 7 bases, with 18 bases left between them. Per germline, CDR1 SEHNR and CDR2 FQNEAQ (reference sequence). The CDR3 is 12 amino acids. The CDR3 DNA reads as TGTGCCGGCCGGGCCAACCGGGGGGAGCAGTACTTC. This codes for CAGRANRGEQYF.